The 2 T cell receptor beta chains given below trace back to one sample, sequenced in a study of control samples from healthy donors and cancer patients. Data came from immunoSEQ multiplex PCR; TCRdb stores just in-frame clones and leaves some out. The profile covers about 130,000 clones, with approximately 94% appearing a single time and 3.6% taken by the ten largest. Sequences were obtained from blood. These receptor sequences come from a man aged 25 to 40 in good health.

In DNA, the CDR3 is TGCGCCAGCAGCCAACCCCGCGGGGGACACGGCTCCTACGAGCAGTACTTC. Residues: CASSQPRGGHGSYEQYF. This chain joins TRBV4-1 and TRBJ2-7, with D possibly being TRBD2 (7 bases). Per germline, CDR1 MGHRA and CDR2 YSYEKL. This CDR3 is built from 17 residues. Trimming removed 2 bases from V and 0 bases from J, with 17 bases in between.

J is TRBJ2-5 and V is TRBV23-1; 8 bases map to TRBD1. TRBV23-1 is recorded as an ORF, its role being uncertain. V shed 10 bases, J shed 2 bases, and the junction held 9 bases outside the gene matches. This CDR3 region has 14 residues. The CDR3 coding sequence is TGCGCCACGCTCGACAGGGGCCGGCAAGAGACCCAGTACTTC. Translation: CATLDRGRQETQYF.